This is a list of T cell receptor beta chains from one sample in a study of CD8+ T cells in alopecia areata. Repertoires were generated with immunoSEQ multiplex PCR, while TCRdb's copy carries only in-frame clones and drops some. The sample has roughly 10,000 clones, approximately 58% seen once. The sequencing here drew on skin, taken at week 0. These receptors were collected from a human donor with alopecia areata. CDR3s include the opening cysteine and the closing phenylalanine or tryptophan. The order of the fields is V gene, D gene, J gene, CDR3 protein. D genes are given only for firm matches.

>TRBV9|.|TRBJ2-7
CASSVGPGDEQYF
>TRBV5-1|TRBD1|.
CASSWTGGDYEQYF
>TRBV6-7|TRBD1|TRBJ2-7
CASSYAGTVIYEQYF
>TRBV29-1|TRBD1|TRBJ1-2
CSVNPADRGGYGYTF
>TRBV7-9|.|TRBJ1-2
CASSLVNSDGYTF
>TRBV2|.|TRBJ2-1
CASSPELVVQSNEQFF
>TRBV29-1|TRBD1|TRBJ1-2
CSVEDKGQGDGYTF
>TRBV7-3|TRBD1|TRBJ1-2
CASSPNPGQGGGYTF
>TRBV4-1|TRBD2|TRBJ2-1
CASSQVYTKRETWNNEQFF
>TRBV6-5|.|TRBJ1-2
CASSRQGTYGYTF
>TRBV4-2|TRBD2|TRBJ2-7
CASSYLAGATDEQYF
>TRBV5-1|.|TRBJ1-5
CASSLKERSNQPQHF
>TRBV27|TRBD1|TRBJ2-2
CASRTKFRDRPNTGELFF
>TRBV7-9|.|TRBJ2-1
CASSLVWEQFF
>TRBV16|.|TRBJ1-2
CASSPQGVGYTF
>TRBV30|.|TRBJ2-5
CAWRGSGLFVGETQYF
>TRBV7-9|.|TRBJ2-7
CATGGVSYEQYF
>TRBV29-1|.|TRBJ2-7
CSVEEQGYEQYF
>TRBV6-1|.|.
CASSGNRAVYEQYF
>TRBV30|TRBD1|TRBJ1-2
CAWNLPGTGGRGYTF
>TRBV5-4|.|TRBJ2-3
CASSLYSLSTDTQYF
>TRBV11-1|.|TRBJ2-3
CASSTGSDTQYF
>TRBV7-8|.|TRBJ2-3
CASSLRGRSTDTQYF
>TRBV6-5|TRBD2|TRBJ2-7
CASSRSGGSYEQYF
>TRBV10-3|.|TRBJ2-7
CAISEPISDERGYEQYF
>TRBV27|.|TRBJ2-3
CASSLFGGPPDTQYF
>TRBV2|.|TRBJ2-1
CASRSNPYNEQFF
>TRBV19|TRBD2|TRBJ2-3
CASSHWKGLAITDTQYF
>TRBV5-1|.|TRBJ2-3
CASSLGNQPSTDTQYF
>TRBV19|.|TRBJ2-7
CASSISGSYEQYF
>TRBV7-9|.|TRBJ2-3
CASSLAWTSTDTQYF
>TRBV7-2|TRBD1|.
CASSLGTGVRLYEQYF
>TRBV7-7|.|TRBJ1-5
CASSLDGVNQPQHF
>TRBV4-1|TRBD2|TRBJ2-3
CASSRSGLAGGGTDTQYF
>TRBV19|.|TRBJ1-5
CASTPYSNQPQHF
>TRBV19|.|TRBJ1-4
CASSINRGHTNEKLFF
>TRBV14|.|TRBJ2-6
CASRLTISGANVLTF
>TRBV10-3|TRBD1|TRBJ1-2
CAISEPGQGETASIITGYTF
>TRBV19|.|TRBJ1-1
CASSPYGTRKVNTEAFF
>TRBV5-4|.|TRBJ1-6
CASSQGGFGDNSPLHF
>TRBV19|.|TRBJ1-1
CASMALHLYNPNTEAFF
>TRBV11-2|.|TRBJ2-3
CASSAGGPDTQYF
>TRBV6-6|.|TRBJ1-5
CASSYGAGVDNQPQHF
>TRBV6-1|.|TRBJ1-5
CASRSGGEGQPQHF
>TRBV30|.|.
CAWRHSPGPQSSYEQYF
>TRBV6-1|TRBD1|TRBJ1-1
CASSAAGQGAGNTEAFF
>TRBV2|.|TRBJ2-1
CASTGLSSYNEQFF
>TRBV7-6|.|TRBJ2-2
CASATTWTGELFF
>TRBV20-1|.|TRBJ1-4
CSASRQEKLFF
>TRBV5-1|.|TRBJ2-7
CASSLQHSYEQYF
>TRBV6-1|.|TRBJ2-1
CASSELHGAVSSYNEQFF
>TRBV5-1|TRBD2|TRBJ2-1
CASNSGGGGGEQFF
>TRBV6-5|.|TRBJ2-7
CASSYGGLEQYF
>TRBV19|.|TRBJ2-6
CASRRGRTSGANVLTF
>TRBV6-1|.|TRBJ1-2
CASSPNIGYGYTF
>TRBV13|TRBD1|TRBJ2-1
CASSSGQGATIEQFF